The rows below give T cell receptor beta chains drawn from one sample of a study of control samples from healthy donors and cancer patients. The protocol was immunoSEQ multiplex PCR, while the TCRdb copy is restricted to in-frame clones and leaves out a portion. The table for this sample gives approximately 190,000 clones. Input material: blood. Receptors were obtained from a woman younger than 45 in good health. Both conserved end residues are part of each CDR3. Fields, in order: V gene, D gene, J gene, CDR3 DNA, CDR3 protein. A D gene is named only where the DNA matches it firmly.

>TRBV4-3|-|TRBJ2-2
TGCGCCAGCAGCGCTCAGGGGATTGCGAACACCGGGGAGCTGTTTTTT
CASSAQGIANTGELFF
>TRBV28|-|TRBJ1-5
TGTGCCAGCACTTTGGCGGGGCGCCGAAGGCTTTACGTGCCCCAGCATTTT
CASTLAGRRRLYVPQHF
>TRBV7-6|-|TRBJ1-3
TGTGCCAGCAGCTCCGGGCCGGCGGACAACACCATATATTTT
CASSSGPADNTIYF
>TRBV27|-|TRBJ1-2
TGTGCCAGCGGGCCCGCCTCTTATGGCTACACCTTC
CASGPASYGYTF
>TRBV7-2|-|TRBJ2-7
TGTGCCAGCAGCTCGGGACCGCTCCGCTCCTACGAGCAGTACTTC
CASSSGPLRSYEQYF
>TRBV6-6|-|TRBJ1-5
TGTGCCAGCAGTCACTCTACACCAGTGAGGAATCAGCCCCAGCATTTT
CASSHSTPVRNQPQHF
>TRBV7-9|TRBD2|TRBJ2-5
TGTGCCAGCAGCTTAGATGGCAGCGGGGCATGGGAGACCCAGTACTTC
CASSLDGSGAWETQYF
>TRBV2|TRBD2|TRBJ2-3
TGTGCCAGCGCCTTGGGGACTAGCGGGGGTACGCAGTATTTT
CASALGTSGGTQYF
>TRBV24-1|TRBD2|TRBJ2-1
TGTGCCACCAGTGATTTTCGGCGGGGGGGGGACAATGAGCAGTTCTTC
CATSDFRRGGDNEQFF
>TRBV11-2|-|TRBJ1-3
TGTGCCAGCAGCTTAGTATCCTTCTCTGGAAACACCATATATTTT
CASSLVSFSGNTIYF
>TRBV6-6|-|TRBJ1-3
TGTGCCAGCATAGACTTTTCCCCCTCTGGAAACACCATATATTTT
CASIDFSPSGNTIYF
>TRBV9|TRBD2|TRBJ2-3
TGTGCCAGCAGCGCCGATAGCGGGGGGGCCGCAGATACGCAGTATTTT
CASSADSGGAADTQYF
>TRBV4-2|-|TRBJ1-1
TGTGCCAGCAGCCAAGTGGGGCAGGGGAACACTGAAGCTTTCTTT
CASSQVGQGNTEAFF
>TRBV6-5|-|TRBJ1-2
TGTGCCAGCAGAGATCGGGTCTATGGCTACACCTTC
CASRDRVYGYTF
>TRBV5-1|TRBD1|TRBJ1-1
TGCGCCAGCAGTTATGGACAGGGGGGAGTTTTCTTT
CASSYGQGGVFF
>TRBV5-8|-|TRBJ2-1
TGTGCCAGCAGCTTTTTAGGGACTGGCGACAATGAGCAGTTCTTC
CASSFLGTGDNEQFF
>TRBV5-8|-|TRBJ1-5
TGTGCCAGCAGCTTGGACGGCTACAATCAGCCCCAGCATTTT
CASSLDGYNQPQHF
>TRBV29-1|TRBD1|TRBJ1-2
TGCAGCGTTGCCCAGGGGGCTGTCTATGGCTACACCTTC
CSVAQGAVYGYTF
>TRBV7-2|-|TRBJ1-1
TGTGCCAGCAGCTTCACAGGAACTGAAGCTTTCTTT
CASSFTGTEAFF
>TRBV5-1|-|TRBJ2-1
TGCGCCACCCCCCCAGGAGGGGGCAACAATGAGCAGTTCTTC
CATPPGGGNNEQFF
>TRBV6-5|TRBD1|TRBJ1-6
TGTGCCAGCCAGAGCGGACAGGGAATCTCCCCCCTCCACTTT
CASQSGQGISPLHF
>TRBV5-1|TRBD2|TRBJ2-2
TGCGCCAGCAGCTTGACTAGCGGGGTAGAAACCGGGGAGCTGTTTTTT
CASSLTSGVETGELFF
>TRBV5-1|TRBD1|TRBJ1-6
TGCGCCAGCAGCTTGGAAACAGGGGATTCACCCCTCCACTTT
CASSLETGDSPLHF
>TRBV5-1|-|TRBJ1-2
TGCGCCAGCAGCTGGAATAACAGGGTTTTCAATGGCTACACCTTC
CASSWNNRVFNGYTF
>TRBV28|-|TRBJ1-2
TGTGCCAGCAGTTCTTACACGTCCTCCTCCTTC
CASSSYTSSSF
>TRBV12-3/TRBV12-4|-|TRBJ1-5
TGTGCCAGCAGTTTAGGAGGGCGGCCCCAGCATTTT
CASSLGGRPQHF
>TRBV4-1|-|TRBJ2-1
TGCGCCAGCAGCCAAGAGGGCCGGGGTACCAGCTCCTACAATGAGCAGTTCTTC
CASSQEGRGTSSYNEQFF